The clone carrying this T cell receptor beta chain was counted only a few times. The sample originates from a study of blood T cell repertoires in COVID-19. Trimming took off 7 bases at V and 4 bases at J, with 16 bases between the two ends. The CDR3 runs 14 residues. Looked up from germline, CDR1 is SNHLY and CDR2 is FYNNEI. How the authors handled the data: For nucleated cells, counts were estimated from reference gene primer amplification. Some clones are missing from TCRdb's copy, which holds only in-frame ones; the method was immunoSEQ multiplex PCR. V and J calls and clone size are copied from that table; D and trimming were computed from the DNA. The sample records around 190,000 clones, 75% to 90% being singletons.

The chain couples TRBV2 to TRBJ1-2; D is perhaps TRBD1 (6 bases). Sequencing input: peripheral blood. This TCR was recovered from a man in his 60s with acute or convalescent COVID-19. CDR3 region: CASTQQGSAYGYTF. CDR3 DNA: TGTGCCAGCACACAACAGGGAAGTGCCTATGGCTACACCTTC.